The TCR beta chain under discussion was sequenced for a study of post-analysis software for immune sequencing data. Study overall: Included courses were relapsing-remitting and secondary progressive multiple sclerosis; progressive-relapsing multiple sclerosis was also included.

Overall study results and limits: Those samples that were prepared in the same batch co-clustered strongly by F measure. Among multiple sclerosis patients, normalized Chao1 diversity was significantly below that of controls. When patients were compared with controls, five TRBV segments were more frequent, TRBV5-6, TRBV5-1 and TRBV20-1 among them.

Worth noting for this clonotype: No antigen is known for it.

Deletions cut 3 bases from V and 0 bases from J, with 16 bases between. The CDR3 covers 17 residues. Prepared libraries of TCR beta cDNA carried unique molecular identifiers. There were roughly 0.9 to 10 million T cells, and approximately 480,000 cDNA molecules came from them. TCRdb re-analysed the PCR reads in MiXCR, keeping a single row per CDR3 protein. The sample holds hundreds of thousands of distinct CDR3 sequences, approximately 60% seen once. The sequencing input was blood. The V and J genes are TRBV5-7 and TRBJ2-1; TRBD2 is a possible D gene (6 bases). TRBV5-7 qualifies as an ORF whose function is uncertain. This sequence originates from a girl aged 2 to 10 with multiple sclerosis. The CDR3 region has the DNA TGTGCCAGCAGCTGGGGGATGCGGGGTCCCTCCTACAATGAGCAGTTCTTC. It specifies CASSWGMRGPSYNEQFF.